Described below is a single T cell receptor (beta chain) sequence and its context. TCRdb keeps only in-frame clones here, not all; method: immunoSEQ multiplex PCR. The table records more than 65,000 clones, about 78% of them present only once. The source of the sample is a study of OX40 agonist ivuxolimab in advanced cancers. Study-level background: The dose-escalation group included hepatocellular carcinoma, melanoma, renal cell carcinoma and head and neck cancer. Three individuals attained partial responses, comprising one hepatocellular carcinoma case and two cutaneous melanoma cases.

Trimming took 1 base from V and 1 from J; bases not matched to a gene: 6. CDR1 is SGHAT, CDR2 FQNNGV, per germline. The CDR3 runs to 16 residues. Sequenced here: CD4+ or CD8+ T cells sorted from blood, sampled in a trial of the OX40 agonist ivuxolimab. The clonotype was recovered from an adult with an advanced solid tumor such as melanoma, head and neck, liver or kidney cancer. The genes are TRBV11-2 and TRBJ2-7; 8 nucleotides align to TRBD2. The CDR3 bases are TGTGCCAGCAGCTTAGTAGGGGTAGCGGGGTCCTACGAGCAGTACTTC. As protein: CASSLVGVAGSYEQYF. The whole variable domain, remainder taken from reference TRBV11-2 and TRBJ2-7, is EAGVAQSPRYKIIEKRQSVAFWCNPISGHATLYWYQQILGQGPKLLIQFQNNGVVDDSQLPKDRFSAERLKGVDSTLKIQPAKLEDSAVYLCASSLVGVAGSYEQYFGPGTRLTVT.